Listed below are T cell receptor beta chains from one sample, sequenced in a study of T cell responses to AZD1222 COVID-19 vaccine. Some clones are missing from TCRdb's copy, which holds only in-frame ones; the method was immunoSEQ multiplex PCR. The table shows 160,000 or so clones, with around 94% occurring only once. This specimen was peripheral blood, taken on day 0 of AZD1222 vaccination. The receptors here all came from an adult in good health. The conserved cysteine and the conserved F or W are not part of the CDR3 here. A D gene is named only where the DNA matches it firmly.

J	D	V	CDR3
TRBJ1-2	NA	TRBV10-3	AISAEMAGLQANYGYT
TRBJ1-2	TRBD1	TRBV6-5	ASSLTGQINYGYT
TRBJ1-5	NA	TRBV6-5	ASSLSGGNQPQH
TRBJ1-3	TRBD1	TRBV3-1/TRBV3-2	ASSGDRASGNTIY
TRBJ2-1	TRBD2	TRBV24-1	ATSTSGRGNEQF
TRBJ1-1	NA	TRBV2	ASGRGSSTEAF
TRBJ1-1	TRBD1	TRBV29-1	SVGTGTAEAF
TRBJ2-1	TRBD2	TRBV9	ASSVGGRNYNEQF
TRBJ1-6	NA	TRBV6-5	ASTTSSYNSPLH
TRBJ2-7	TRBD2	TRBV5-4	ASSSHTSGRAAYEQY
TRBJ2-3	TRBD2	TRBV5-1	ASSIGTSAPTDTQY
TRBJ1-2	TRBD1	TRBV7-2	ASSLVTGGTEINGYT
TRBJ2-7	NA	TRBV5-1	ASSLGPSAVYEQY
TRBJ1-1	NA	TRBV27	ASSPLDGMNTEAF
TRBJ2-7	TRBD2	TRBV4-1	ASSQAGTTTYEQY
TRBJ2-3	NA	TRBV12-3/TRBV12-4	ASTPGTLQY
TRBJ2-1	NA	TRBV6-5	ASSYRDVAYNEQF
TRBJ1-2	NA	TRBV28	ASSLVTDNYGYT
TRBJ1-2	TRBD1	TRBV5-6	ASSPDRGSNYGYT
TRBJ1-1	NA	TRBV12-5	ASGLGSVGNTEAF
TRBJ1-1	NA	TRBV2	ASSPLGGVNTEAF
TRBJ2-7	NA	TRBV7-9	ASSPLYEQY
TRBJ2-3	NA	TRBV29-1	SVEGSDSQVDTQY
TRBJ1-3	NA	TRBV2	ASSEDGNTIY
TRBJ2-7	TRBD1	TRBV7-6	ASSRGQGAYEQY
TRBJ2-7	NA	TRBV7-9	ASSLQGLEQY
TRBJ2-7	NA	TRBV19	ASSILVATEQY
TRBJ1-5	TRBD1	TRBV27	ASSPTGGGLIPQH
TRBJ2-5	TRBD2	TRBV5-4	ASSPPPGGLAGKETQY
TRBJ2-6	NA	TRBV29-1	SVELGSGANVLT